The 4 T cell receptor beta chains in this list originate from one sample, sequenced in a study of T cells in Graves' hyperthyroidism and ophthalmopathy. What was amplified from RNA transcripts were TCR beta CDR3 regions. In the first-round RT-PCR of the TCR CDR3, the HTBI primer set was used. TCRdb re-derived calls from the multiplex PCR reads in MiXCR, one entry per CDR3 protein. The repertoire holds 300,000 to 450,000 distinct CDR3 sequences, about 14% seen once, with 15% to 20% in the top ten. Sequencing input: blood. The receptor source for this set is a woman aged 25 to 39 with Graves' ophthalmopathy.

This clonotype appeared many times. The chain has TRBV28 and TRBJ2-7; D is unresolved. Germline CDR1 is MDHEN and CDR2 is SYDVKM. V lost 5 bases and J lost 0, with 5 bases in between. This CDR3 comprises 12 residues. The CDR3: CASSLFSYEQYF. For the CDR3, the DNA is TGTGCCAGCAGTCTTTTCTCCTACGAGCAGTACTTC. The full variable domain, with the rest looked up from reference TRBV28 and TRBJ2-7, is DVKVTQSSRYLVKRTGEKVFLECVQDMDHENMFWYRQDPGLGLRLIYFSYDVKMKEKGDIPEGYSVSREKKERFSLILESASTNQTSMYLCASSLFSYEQYFGPGTRLTVT.

CDR3 region: CASSSKETGGSNQPQHF. CDR3 DNA: TGTGCCAGCAGCAGCAAAGAGACAGGGGGCAGCAATCAGCCCCAGCATTTT. V is TRBV14 and J is TRBJ1-5; 10 bases are shared with TRBD1. The length of the CDR3 is 17 residues. Per germline, CDR1 SGHDN and CDR2 FVKESK. Germline trimming cut 5 bases from V and 1 base from J; bases unmatched to any gene: 8.

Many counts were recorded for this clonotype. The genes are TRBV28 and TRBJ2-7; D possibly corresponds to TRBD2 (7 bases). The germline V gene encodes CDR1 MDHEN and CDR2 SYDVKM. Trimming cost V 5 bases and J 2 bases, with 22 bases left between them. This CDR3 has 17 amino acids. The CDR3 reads CASSPRHFGGATYEQYF. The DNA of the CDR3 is TGTGCCAGCAGTCCCCGGCATTTTGGGGGGGCTACCTACGAGCAGTACTTC.

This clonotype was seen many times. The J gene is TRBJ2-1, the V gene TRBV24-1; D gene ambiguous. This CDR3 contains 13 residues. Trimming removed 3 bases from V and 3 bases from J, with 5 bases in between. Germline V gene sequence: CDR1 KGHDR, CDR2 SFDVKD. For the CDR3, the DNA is TGTGCCACCAGTGATGACGGCTACAATGAGCAGTTCTTC. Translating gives CATSDDGYNEQFF.